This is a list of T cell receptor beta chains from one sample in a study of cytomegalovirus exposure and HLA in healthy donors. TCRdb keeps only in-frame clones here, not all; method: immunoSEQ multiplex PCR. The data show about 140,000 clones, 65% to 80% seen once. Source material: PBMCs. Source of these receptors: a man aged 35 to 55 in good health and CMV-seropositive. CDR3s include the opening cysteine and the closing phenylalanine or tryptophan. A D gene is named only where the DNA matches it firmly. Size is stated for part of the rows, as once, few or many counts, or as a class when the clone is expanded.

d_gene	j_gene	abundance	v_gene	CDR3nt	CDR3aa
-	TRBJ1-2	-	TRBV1	TGCACCAGCAGGTTGGGGACAGGGCAATATGGCTACACCTTC	CTSRLGTGQYGYTF
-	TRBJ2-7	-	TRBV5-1	TGCGCCAGCAGCCCTGGTAGTGCCGAGCAGTACTTC	CASSPGSAEQYF
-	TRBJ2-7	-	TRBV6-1	TGTGCCACCTCTAAGTCGGGGACTTCCTACGAGCAGTACTTC	CATSKSGTSYEQYF
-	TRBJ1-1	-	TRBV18	TGTGCCAGCTCACCAGTCAGGGGTGGATCGACTGAAGCTTTCTTT	CASSPVRGGSTEAFF
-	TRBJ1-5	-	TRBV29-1	TGCAGCGTCCGGGACGGGGGTCAGCCCCAGCATTTT	CSVRDGGQPQHF
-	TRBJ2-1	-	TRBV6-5	TGTGCCAGCAGGTATAGCAGCAATGAGCAGTTCTTC	CASRYSSNEQFF
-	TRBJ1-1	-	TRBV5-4	TGTGCCAGCAGCTCCGAGGGAAGCGCTTCCACTGAAGCTTTCTTT	CASSSEGSASTEAFF
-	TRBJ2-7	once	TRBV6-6	TGTGCCAGCAGTTTGGTAATAGGAGGTTACGAGCAGTACTTC	CASSLVIGGYEQYF
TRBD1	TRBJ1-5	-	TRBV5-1	TGCGCCAGCAGCGTCGACAGGGGGAATCAGCCCCAGCATTTT	CASSVDRGNQPQHF
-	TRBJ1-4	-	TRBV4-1	TGCGCCAGCAGCCAATCCCCCGGGTACAGGCAGGAAAAACTGTTTTTT	CASSQSPGYRQEKLFF
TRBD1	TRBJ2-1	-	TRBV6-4	TGTGCCAGCAGGCCCACAGGGGGGAATGAGCAGTTCTTC	CASRPTGGNEQFF
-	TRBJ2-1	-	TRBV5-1	TGCGCCAGCAGTCTGGGGGTGGGACTCGACTACAATGAGCAGTTCTTC	CASSLGVGLDYNEQFF
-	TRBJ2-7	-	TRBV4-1	TGCGCCAGCAGCCAAGGTACTGTCGCCGAGCAGTACTTC	CASSQGTVAEQYF
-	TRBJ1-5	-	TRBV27	TGTGCCAGCAGTTTATCTGGACAGAATAGCAATCAGCCCCAGCATTTT	CASSLSGQNSNQPQHF
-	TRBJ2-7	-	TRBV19	TGTGCCAGTAGTACTAGGGGCCAAGCCTACGAGCAGTACTTC	CASSTRGQAYEQYF
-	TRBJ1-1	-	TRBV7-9	TGTTCCAGCAGCCCACAAACTTTCTTT	CSSSPQTFF
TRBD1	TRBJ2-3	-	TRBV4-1	TGCGCCAGCAGCCAAGAGTTGCCAGGGGGTGGGGGAGATACGCAGTATTTT	CASSQELPGGGGDTQYF
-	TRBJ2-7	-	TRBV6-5	TGTGCCAGCAGTGAGACTCGGGAGCTCTACGAGCAGTACTTC	CASSETRELYEQYF
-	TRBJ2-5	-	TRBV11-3	TGTGCCAGCAGCTTAGGGCAGGGTCATAAGCAGTACTTC	CASSLGQGHKQYF
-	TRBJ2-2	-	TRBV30	TGTGCCTGGAGTGTTGTGTTCGGAGGGCACGGGGAGCTGTTTTTT	CAWSVVFGGHGELFF
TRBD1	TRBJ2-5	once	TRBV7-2	TGTGCCAGCAGCTTCAACAGGGGGAAAGAGACCCAGTACTTC	CASSFNRGKETQYF
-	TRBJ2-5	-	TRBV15	TGTGCCACCAGCAGAGATGCAAAAAGAGATGAAGAGACCCAGTACTTC	CATSRDAKRDEETQYF
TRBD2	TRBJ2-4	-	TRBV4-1	TGCGCCAGCAGCCAACTACGGACTAGCGGGAGGGCCGTAGCCAAAAACATTCAGTACTTC	CASSQLRTSGRAVAKNIQYF
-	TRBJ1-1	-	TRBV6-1	TGTGCCAGCGGAGGGGTTACTGAAGCTTTCTTT	CASGGVTEAFF
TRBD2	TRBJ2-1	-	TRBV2	TGTGCCAGCAGTGAAGTGGGAGGGCCTAGAAATGAGCAGTTCTTC	CASSEVGGPRNEQFF
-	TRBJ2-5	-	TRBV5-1	TGCGCCAGCAGCTCGGACATAGAGACCCAGTACTTC	CASSSDIETQYF
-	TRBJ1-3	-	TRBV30	TGTGCCTCCACACGGGGTGGAAACACCATATATTTT	CASTRGGNTIYF